This T cell receptor (beta chain) was observed in a study of T cell responses to AZD1222 COVID-19 vaccine. General study results and limits: Most donors were white British and more were female, and clonal diversity was possibly underestimated.

The CDR3 length is 15 residues. CDR1 and CDR2 (germline): SGHTA, FQGNSA. V shed 5 bases and J shed 4 bases, with 14 bases lying between them. With respect to this clone: The target antigen is unknown.

Here immunoSEQ multiplex PCR was the method, and the copy in TCRdb shows in-frame clones only, minus some. This sample has some 120,000 clones, with about 86% found just once. This TCR came from an adult in good health. This sequence joins TRBV7-2 and TRBJ2-2, with a possible D match to TRBD2 (5 bases). The source material was peripheral blood, sampled on day 0 of AZD1222 vaccination. CDR3 sequence: CASSPQRESTGELFF. CDR3 bases: TGTGCCAGCAGCCCCCAGAGGGAAAGCACCGGGGAGCTGTTTTTT.